These T cell receptor beta chains were read from a single sample in a study of radiotherapy plus CTLA-4 blockade in lung cancer. Some clones are missing from TCRdb's copy, which holds only in-frame ones; the method was immunoSEQ multiplex PCR. The data show roughly 45,000 clones, with approximately 62% seen just once and about 18% held by the top ten. Material: peripheral blood, obtained from a patient treated with radiotherapy plus ipilimumab. The receptor source for this set is a human donor with non-small cell lung cancer who had a partial response to radiotherapy plus ipilimumab. The CDR3 runs from the conserved cysteine through the conserved F or W. A D gene is named only where the DNA matches it firmly. Clone sizes are given selectively: once, few, many, or a class where the clone is expanded.

TRBJ2-5,16,.,TRBV7-9,TRBD1,CASSLGHRGPKETQYF,TGTGCCAGCAGCTTAGGGCACAGGGGGCCCAAAGAGACCCAGTACTTC
TRBJ2-7,14,many,TRBV5-6,.,CASSLGGSSYEQYF,TGTGCCAGCAGCTTGGGAGGTAGCTCCTACGAGCAGTACTTC
TRBJ1-1,14,.,TRBV6-1,.,CASRDTVMNTEAFF,TGTGCCAGCAGGGACACGGTGATGAACACTGAAGCTTTCTTT
TRBJ1-2,15,.,TRBV7-6,TRBD1,CASSPNGGQGMGYTF,TGTGCCAGCAGCCCCAATGGGGGACAGGGAATGGGCTACACCTTC
TRBJ1-1,16,.,TRBV15,TRBD1,CATSRARTGWGTEAFF,TGTGCCACCAGCAGAGCCAGGACAGGGTGGGGCACTGAAGCTTTCTTT
TRBJ1-4,14,.,TRBV7-9,.,CASSRLASNEKLFF,TGTGCCAGCAGCCGTTTGGCCTCTAATGAAAAACTGTTTTTT
TRBJ2-2,15,.,TRBV7-9,.,CAGGGEPRNTGELFF,TGTGCCGGAGGGGGGGAACCAAGGAACACCGGGGAGCTGTTTTTT
TRBJ1-2,15,.,TRBV5-1,.,CASSLGQHINYGYTF,TGCGCCAGCAGCTTGGGACAGCACATTAACTATGGCTACACCTTC
TRBJ2-5,16,.,TRBV5-1,TRBD2,CASSPGGSGGQETQYF,TGCGCCAGCAGCCCAGGAGGTAGCGGGGGCCAAGAGACCCAGTACTTC
TRBJ2-5,14,.,TRBV5-1,TRBD2,CASSFGTSGETQYF,TGCGCCAGCAGCTTTGGGACTAGCGGAGAGACCCAGTACTTC
TRBJ1-2,15,.,TRBV12-2,.,CASRPAPSLYYGYTF,TGTGCAAGTCGCCCCGCCCCGAGCTTGTACTATGGCTACACCTTC
TRBJ2-1,15,.,TRBV18,TRBD2,CASSPFSGEHNEQFF,TGTGCCAGCTCACCATTTAGCGGGGAGCACAATGAGCAGTTCTTC
TRBJ2-1,16,.,TRBV14,TRBD2,CASSQAGGRAHNEQFF,TGTGCCAGCAGCCAAGCCGGCGGGAGGGCCCACAATGAGCAGTTCTTC
TRBJ1-2,13,many,TRBV14,.,CASSQLMSQGYTF,TGTGCCAGCAGCCAGTTGATGTCCCAGGGCTACACCTTC
TRBJ2-2,14,few,TRBV10-3,.,CAIGGTGNTGELFF,TGTGCCATCGGGGGCACAGGGAACACCGGGGAGCTGTTTTTT
TRBJ2-2,15,.,TRBV7-8,.,CASSLQGQVTGELFF,TGTGCCAGCAGCCTACAGGGTCAGGTCACCGGGGAGCTGTTTTTT
TRBJ2-5,17,.,TRBV30,TRBD2,CAWTRASGRAGGETQYF,TGTGCCTGGACAAGGGCTAGCGGGAGGGCCGGGGGAGAGACCCAGTACTTC
TRBJ2-2,18,few,TRBV5-8,TRBD2,CASSFMGTSGDNTGELFF,TGTGCCAGCAGCTTCATGGGGACTAGCGGAGATAACACCGGGGAGCTGTTTTTT
TRBJ1-2,13,medium-sized,TRBV2,TRBD1,CASSEGQDYGYTF,TGTGCCAGCAGTGAGGGACAGGACTATGGCTACACCTTC